This T cell receptor (beta chain) was sequenced in a study of blood T cell repertoires in COVID-19. Membership in each cohort depended on participant-reported clinical history. Symptom resolution, clearance, or two negative PCRs marked donors in Cohort 3 as recovered. The V and J ends lost 2 bases and 4 bases respectively, with 9 bases between them. The germline V gene encodes CDR1 SGHRS and CDR2 YFSETQ. CDR3 length: 13 amino acids. Profiled with immunoSEQ multiplex PCR; TCRdb holds only in-frame clones, not every one. This sample carries 150,000 to 190,000 clones, roughly 80% of them seen once, and the ten largest clones take about 7.2%.

The sequencing input was PBMCs or T cells enriched from blood (not recorded which). The rearrangement joins TRBV5-1 to TRBJ1-1; D gene ambiguous. This receptor was identified in a man over 45 who had recovered from COVID-19. The CDR3 here is CASSFGEITEAFF. CDR3 bases: TGCGCCAGCAGCTTCGGGGAGATCACTGAAGCTTTCTTT. The full variable domain, rest sourced from reference TRBV5-1 and TRBJ1-1, is KAGVTQTPRYLIKTRGQQVTLSCSPISGHRSVSWYQQTPGQGLQFLFEYFSETQRNKGNFPGRFSGRQFSNSRSEMNVSTLELGDSALYLCASSFGEITEAFFGQGTRLTVV.